This T cell receptor beta chain was identified in a study of post-analysis software for immune sequencing data. In the study overall: Courses of disease covered relapsing-remitting, secondary progressive and progressive-relapsing multiple sclerosis.

This clonotype was detected only a few times. The authors incorporated unique molecular identifiers into the TCR beta cDNA libraries. Once roughly 0.9 to 10 million T cells were used, roughly 0.5 million cDNA molecules resulted. Each CDR3 protein is one row after TCRdb ran MiXCR on the PCR reads. The table has approximately 660,000 distinct CDR3 sequences, around 64% seen once. Sequencing used blood. This TCR was recovered from a girl aged 2 to 9 with multiple sclerosis.

The CDR3 sequence: CASSYSKGVTSYEQYF. The CDR3 DNA sequence: TGTGCCAGCAGTTACTCGAAGGGGGTTACCTCCTACGAGCAGTACTTC. The chain combines TRBV6-5 with TRBJ2-7, with TRBD1 as a possible D gene (6 bases). CDR1 and CDR2 (germline): MNHEY, SVGAGI. V was pared by 0 bases and J by 0 bases, with 12 bases between. This CDR3 has 16 amino acids.